This entry features one TCR beta chain sequence. Its antigen remains unknown. This sample was included in a study of Ad26.COV2.S vaccination and SARS-CoV-2 variants. Study-wide context: The authors gave Ad26.COV2.S intramuscularly, either once or twice 56 days apart.

The CDR3 has 14 amino acids. Germline assignment: CDR1 SGHRS and CDR2 YFSETQ. The V and J ends lost 6 bases and 0 bases respectively, with 12 bases between them. Only in-frame clones appear in the TCRdb table, and some are missing; sequencing was by immunoSEQ multiplex PCR. The repertoire consists of some 500,000 clones, with roughly 87% occurring once and the leading ten covering over 2%. Regarding treatment: some 20 received Ad26.COV2.S at low or high dose, single or two shots; 5 received placebo; per-sample allocation not given. The study sampled participants on day 63 after the first vaccine or placebo injection. Regarding the study as a whole: Higher spike-specific TCR breadth was found in vaccine recipients than in placebo recipients.

The receptor's source is a person aged 18-65 years who received the Ad26.COV2.S COVID-19 vaccine or a placebo. Specimen: peripheral blood, collected in a trial of Ad26.COV2.S vaccine versus placebo. The chain couples TRBV5-1 to TRBJ2-5; D is undetermined. Here the CDR3 DNA reads TGCGCCAGCACCCCTGGGAATTACCAAGAGACCCAGTACTTC. Its protein is CASTPGNYQETQYF.